The entry below gives a single TCR beta chain sequence along with its context. Its antigen is undetermined. This specimen belongs to a study of shared clonotypes between healthy human individuals. The germline CDR1 and CDR2 sequences are MDHEN and SYDVKM. The CDR3 extends over 17 amino acids. Trimming removed 2 bases from V and 0 bases from J, with 16 bases in between. The method was immunoSEQ multiplex PCR; TCRdb's version includes in-frame clones alone and lacks a portion of them. The sample lists 1.4 million or so clones, 98% seen once, with around 0.33% in the top ten. Study results and caveats: Naive subsets, compared against memory subsets, generally had larger estimated richness values.

Researchers partitioned CD4+ cells into CD45RA+ naive and CD45RA-negative memory subsets. The V call is TRBV28, the J call TRBJ1-2; D is uncertain. What was sequenced was naive CD4+ T cells sorted from blood. As to subset: CD45RA+ positively selected. This sequence originates from a man aged 30-40 years in good health. CDR3 amino acids: CASSLIYGSGANYGYTF. As DNA, the CDR3 is TGTGCCAGCAGTTTAATATATGGGTCGGGAGCTAACTATGGCTACACCTTC.